What follows are 14 T cell receptor beta chains derived from one specimen sequenced in a study of CD8 T cells in ankylosing spondylitis. Whole-study results and caveats: Several highly homologous variants formed a TCR beta motif that appeared characteristic of ankylosing spondylitis blood.

Antigens for these TCRs are unknown. One entry per CDR3 protein, called by TCRdb with MiXCR from the 5' RACE reads. The table records 100,000 to 150,000 distinct CDR3 sequences, over 15% of them present only once. The source material was blood, either unsorted or a sorted T cell fraction (not recorded which). These receptors originate from a male donor with ankylosing spondylitis.

This clonotype was detected only once. This chain uses TRBV20-1 with TRBJ2-7; weak D call: TRBD2 (6 bases). Germline values: CDR1 DFQATT, CDR2 SNEGSKA (reference sequence). Trimming cost V 6 bases and J 3 bases, with 24 bases left between them. There are 16 residues in the CDR3. The CDR3 nucleotides are TGCAGTGCAAACCCCCTCGATAGCGGACTCATCTACGAGCAGTACTTC. Amino acids: CSANPLDSGLIYEQYF.

In this sample, this clonotype turned up once. This chain connects TRBV23-1 to TRBJ2-7, with TRBD1 matching 8 bases. Being an ORF, TRBV23-1 has a function that is uncertain. This CDR3 has 15 residues. J gave up 2 bases and V 3 bases, and 6 bases lay outside the gene matches. The CDR3 sequence is CASSHKGQGPYEQYF. CDR3 DNA sequence: TGCGCCAGCAGTCACAAAGGACAGGGTCCCTACGAGCAGTACTTC.

This clonotype showed up just a few times. J is TRBJ2-1 and V is TRBV3-1; 9 bases agree with TRBD1. Germline loops: CDR1 LGHDT, CDR2 YNNKEL (reference sequence). V shed 3 bases and J 7 bases; nucleotides not matched to a gene: 10. The CDR3 is made up of 16 amino acids. CDR3 DNA sequence: TGTGCCAGCAGCCACTATACAGGGGGCGCTGGGAATGAGCAGTTCTTC. This gives the protein CASSHYTGGAGNEQFF.

This clonotype was seen a few times. This chain links TRBV20-1 with TRBJ2-7; no definite D call. This CDR3 is built from 10 residues. Germline V gene sequence: CDR1 DFQATT, CDR2 SNEGSKA (reference sequence). V lost 4 bases to trimming and J lost 5 bases, with 6 bases between them. The CDR3 loop is CSATTNEQYF. The CDR3 bases are TGCAGTGCTACGACCAACGAGCAGTACTTC.

This clonotype was seen a handful of times. The chain has TRBV19 and TRBJ1-5; D call uncertain. Germline V gene lookup returns CDR1 LNHDA and CDR2 SQIVND (reference sequence). The CDR3 totals 14 residues. V was clipped by 7 bases and J by 3 bases, with 13 bases between them. In DNA, the CDR3 is TGTGCCAGTACACCCGGGTTCGACAATCAGCCCCAGCATTTT. As protein: CASTPGFDNQPQHF.

This clonotype was detected only a few times. V usage is TRBV7-9 and J usage is TRBJ1-6; the match to TRBD1 covers 9 bases. Germline V CDR1 and CDR2: SEHNR, FQNEAQ (reference sequence). Trimming at V came to 5 bases and at J to 10 bases, leaving 0 bases not matched to a gene. The CDR3 is made up of 12 amino acids. The CDR3 loop reads CASSTGGSPLHF. CDR3 nucleotides: TGTGCCAGCAGCACAGGGGGCTCACCCCTCCACTTT.

This clonotype appeared a few times. The V call is TRBV2, the J call TRBJ2-4; 11 positions agree with TRBD1. The CDR3 has 16 amino acids. Per germline, CDR1 SNHLY and CDR2 FYNNEI. The ends lost 6 bases at V and 2 bases at J; junction bases unmatched: 6. The CDR3 DNA reads TGTGCCAGCAGCCCGGGACAGGGGGGTTCCAAAAACATTCAGTACTTC. Translated: CASSPGQGGSKNIQYF.

This clonotype was seen more than once but under ten times. J is TRBJ1-2 and V is TRBV28; 8 nucleotides agree with TRBD1. V lost 3 bases, J lost 4 bases, and 7 bases stayed unmatched. This CDR3 contains 15 residues. Germline V gene lookup returns CDR1 MDHEN and CDR2 SYDVKM. The CDR3 DNA follows: TGTGCCAGCAGTTTGTTTGGGACAGGCCCCTATGGCTACACCTTC. Translated: CASSLFGTGPYGYTF.

The V gene is TRBV7-2, the J gene TRBJ2-7, with D hard to call. The CDR3 loop spans 12 amino acids. Per germline, CDR1 SGHTA and CDR2 FQGNSA. Trimming cost V 3 bases and J 3 bases, with 6 bases left between them. The CDR3 DNA reads as TGTGCCAGCAGCTTTATTTACTACGAGCAGTACTTC. Protein sequence: CASSFIYYEQYF.

This clonotype showed up just a few times. V is TRBV29-1 and J is TRBJ2-1; 10 bases are shared with TRBD2. This CDR3 contains 17 residues. CDR1 and CDR2 from the germline V gene are SQVTM and ANQGSEA. With V trimmed by 0 bases and J by 4 bases, 9 bases remained unmatched. CDR3 amino acids: CSVEDPRTSGEYNEQFF. CDR3 coding DNA: TGCAGCGTTGAAGATCCCCGGACTAGCGGAGAATACAATGAGCAGTTCTTC.

The chain recombines TRBV12-3 or TRBV12-4 with TRBJ2-1, with TRBD2 identical over 8 bases. This CDR3 comprises 14 residues. Trimming cost V 6 bases and J 6 bases; bases outside gene matches: 7. CDR3 amino acids: CASSSGGTGNEQFF. The CDR3 nucleotides read TGTGCCAGCAGCTCGGGGGGGACGGGCAATGAGCAGTTCTTC.

The CDR3: CASSLRGGGFPFGELFF. In DNA form, the CDR3 reads TGTGCCAGCAGCTTACGGGGCGGGGGCTTCCCTTTCGGGGAGCTGTTTTTT. The rearrangement joins TRBV11-3 to TRBJ2-2; D possibly corresponds to TRBD2 (7 bases). Germline loops: CDR1 SGHNT, CDR2 YENEEA. Between the trimmed V and J ends, which lost 2 bases and 7 bases, there was a span of 20 bases. This CDR3 comprises 17 residues.

The chain couples TRBV20-1 to TRBJ2-7, with 9 positions matching TRBD2. The CDR3 totals 14 residues. In germline, CDR1 is DFQATT, CDR2 SNEGSKA (reference sequence). Trimming removed 0 bases from V and 4 bases from J; junction bases left unmatched: 4. CDR3 bases: TGCAGTGCTAGAGATGGACTAGCGAGATACGAGCAGTACTTC. As protein: CSARDGLARYEQYF.

The chain is built from TRBV6-2 or TRBV6-3 and TRBJ1-5, with a weak D call TRBD1 (5 bases). The CDR3 consists of 13 residues. The germline CDR1 and CDR2 sequences are MNHEY and SVGEGT. Trimming took off 3 bases at V and 7 bases at J, with 10 bases between the two ends. The CDR3 DNA follows: TGTGCCAGCAGTTATGGGGGGAACCAGCCCCAGCATTTT. Protein product: CASSYGGNQPQHF.